This T cell receptor (beta chain) was profiled in a study of OX40 agonist ivuxolimab in advanced cancers. Study details: The study treated patients with ivuxolimab, an agonistic anti-OX40 (CD134) antibody.

This table comes from immunoSEQ multiplex PCR, and its TCRdb copy is limited to in-frame clones, with some not included. This sample has approximately 35,000 clones; about 87% occur once, and the top ten carry approximately 4.1%. The trim removed 5 bases at V and 8 bases at J, leaving 4 bases unmatched. The length of the CDR3 is 12 residues. CDR1 SGHNT and CDR2 YYREEE come from the germline V gene (reference sequence). The clonotype comes from an adult with an advanced solid tumor such as melanoma, head and neck, liver or kidney cancer. Specimen: CD4+ or CD8+ T cells sorted from blood, collected in a trial of the OX40 agonist ivuxolimab. V is TRBV5-4 and J is TRBJ1-2, with 9 nucleotides matching TRBD1. This chain's CDR3 is CASRGTGQGYTF. The CDR3, as DNA: TGTGCCAGCAGGGGGACAGGGCAGGGCTACACCTTC.